The present entry profiles one TCR beta chain with its context. The antigen is not known. The data stem from a study of T cell repertoires in cytomegalovirus infection. Study details: Public TCR beta signatures were indicative of both CMV infection and a matching HLA type. The study's findings and limits: Summed frequency of shared TCR beta families picked out CMV carriers who also had the relevant HLA. Dominant in the ex vivo response were TCR beta clonotypes restricted by HLA-C and specific for CMV.

The CDR3 sequence is 16 residues long. Germline CDR1 is SGHTA and CDR2 is FQGNSA. The V and J ends lost 5 bases and 0 bases respectively, with 14 bases between them. TCRdb re-called the reads with MiXCR, one entry per CDR3 protein. Among some 500,000 distinct CDR3 sequences, roughly a third were seen once, and the ten largest hold 17%. This TCR was recovered from a human donor in good health (CMV status not recorded). Some clones in this sample may be carry-over from other donors' samples. The sample consisted of cultured PBMCs, taken from culture after CMV antigen stimulation. The V gene is TRBV7-2, the J gene TRBJ1-3, with D tentatively TRBD1 (5 bases). CDR3 sequence (DNA): TGTGCCAGCAGCCTTCTTCCGGGGGTCTCTGGAAACACCATATATTTT. It yields the protein CASSLLPGVSGNTIYF.